The present T cell receptor (beta chain) was sequenced within a study of glioma-infiltrating T cells after dendritic cell vaccination. The wider study: Patients had newly diagnosed or recurrent glioblastoma and received dendritic cell vaccines.

Points on this clone: Antigen unknown. A junction end diverges from the germline sequence, so it may reflect a read error.

Noted time point: after dendritic cell vaccination, including at tumor progression/relapse. Only patients with spare fresh-frozen tumor and over two years of follow-up were included. Blood PBMC samples: pre-vaccination, two weeks post third vaccination, and at tumor progression. Germline assignment: CDR1 SSHAT and CDR2 FNYEAQ (reference sequence). The CDR3 is made up of 14 amino acids. Study conclusions and caveats: Higher TCR clonality did not directly relate to longer survival.

Repertoires were generated with immunoSEQ multiplex PCR, while TCRdb's copy carries only in-frame clones and drops some. The sample records 110,000 or so clones, roughly 90% being singletons. V usage is TRBV7-7 and J usage is TRBJ2-2; D is possibly TRBD1 (5 bases). This clonotype originated in a human donor with glioblastoma. Sequencing was performed on blood, taken after dendritic cell vaccination. CDR3 sequence: CASSFQGGTGELFF. The DNA of the CDR3 is TGTGCTAGCAGCTTCCAGGGCGGCACCGGGGAGCTGTTTTTT.